Reported below is one TCR beta chain. Its antigen is as yet unknown. Germline V CDR1 and CDR2: MNHNY, SVGAGI (reference sequence). The ends lost 3 bases at V and 6 bases at J; junction bases unmatched: 7. The CDR3 covers 14 residues. This sample is drawn from a study of cytomegalovirus exposure and HLA in healthy donors. Study details: Falling in the Caucasian-associated ancestry cluster were approximately 84% of under 500 genotyped donors. Study-level results: No immune exposure information besides CMV serostatus was available. Later genetic work tied a missense DCLRE1C variant to beta-chain V and J trimming. Using a false discovery rate of 0.05, a later analysis showed that roughly 16,000 TCR beta sequences were associated with HLA alleles.

The study ran its PCR with 60 Vbeta and 13 Jbeta primers. Only in-frame clones appear in the TCRdb table, and some are missing; sequencing was by immunoSEQ multiplex PCR. The sample yields about 140,000 clones, 73% seen once. Sequences were obtained from PBMCs. The sequence was obtained from a human donor in good health. This sequence joins TRBV6-6 and TRBJ2-7; 8 bases fit TRBD1. CDR3 nucleotides: TGTGCCAGCAGTTATAGGGACAGGTTCAGCGAGCAGTACTTC. This translates into CASSYRDRFSEQYF.